The source of this TCR beta chain is a study of cytomegalovirus exposure and HLA in healthy donors. Study information: Falling in the Caucasian-associated ancestry cluster were roughly 80% of about 400 genotyped donors. Study-wide results and limits: Some V segments, including TRBV6-2 and TRBV6-3, were excluded as indistinguishable. The HLA-A and HLA-B alleles of most subjects were reportedly predicted accurately from TCR beta sequences.

CDR1 and CDR2 from the germline V gene are SSHAT and FNYEAQ (reference sequence). The CDR3 covers 14 residues. PCR amplification relied on 60 Vbeta primers (plus 13 Jbeta primers). Here immunoSEQ multiplex PCR was the method, and the copy in TCRdb shows in-frame clones only, minus some. The repertoire consists of roughly 170,000 clones, with just under 80% occurring once and the leading ten covering 13%. This clone appeared once. What it recognizes is unknown. One junction end disagrees with the germline gene, perhaps due to a read error. Healthy people donating bone marrow made up the donors. This receptor was taken from a woman aged 45-65 years in good health and CMV-seropositive. The chain carries TRBV7-7 and TRBJ2-5, with TRBD1 matching 9 bases. The J call may be wrong; the DNA end is better matched by TRBJ2-7. Sequencing used PBMCs. The CDR3 loop reads CASSPGQGIHEQYF. The CDR3 bases are TGTGCTAGCAGCCCAGGACAGGGGATCCACGAGCAGTACTTC.